Listed below are T cell receptor beta chains from one sample, sequenced in a study of T cells in Graves' hyperthyroidism and ophthalmopathy. TCRdb analysed the multiplex PCR reads with MiXCR anew, one entry per CDR3 protein. The sample yields approximately 430,000 distinct CDR3 sequences, 14% to 15% seen once. The material sequenced was blood. All receptors come from a man aged 18 to 35 with Graves' ophthalmopathy. Each CDR3 is given with its conserved first and last residue. D genes are given only for firm matches. Part of the rows lack a size; the others show once, few, many or a class for expanded clones.

CDR3 | DNA | J | V | D | size
CSAIGYNEQFF | TGCAGTGCTATCGGATACAATGAGCAGTTCTTC | TRBJ2-1 | TRBV20-1 | NA | many
CASSTASSGNTIYF | TGTGCCAGCAGTACAGCGAGCTCTGGAAACACCATATATTTT | TRBJ1-3 | TRBV6-2/TRBV6-3 | NA | few
CASSFTGTTTGELFF | TGTGCCAGCAGCTTTACCGGGACCACCACCGGGGAGCTGTTTTTT | TRBJ2-2 | TRBV7-2 | NA | many
CSATSFNEQYF | TGCAGTGCTACCAGTTTCAACGAGCAGTACTTC | TRBJ2-7 | TRBV20-1 | NA | many
CASSLGMGPKEKLFF | TGTGCCAGCAGCTTAGGAATGGGCCCCAAGGAAAAACTGTTTTTT | TRBJ1-4 | TRBV7-6 | NA | once
CASSSDLSSYNEQFF | TGTGCCAGCTCATCCGACTTGAGCTCCTACAATGAGCAGTTCTTC | TRBJ2-1 | TRBV18 | NA | many
CASAGETQYF | TGTGCCAGCGCCGGGGAGACCCAGTACTTC | TRBJ2-5 | TRBV2 | NA | many
CSAEQGADYGYTF | TGCAGCGCTGAACAGGGGGCAGACTATGGCTACACCTTC | TRBJ1-2 | TRBV29-1 | TRBD1 | many
CAIRGQRYGYTF | TGTGCCATCCGGGGACAGCGGTATGGCTACACCTTC | TRBJ1-2 | TRBV2 | TRBD1 | many
CAISGGLAVNTGELFF | TGTGCCATCAGTGGAGGTCTAGCGGTGAACACCGGGGAGCTGTTTTTT | TRBJ2-2 | TRBV10-3 | TRBD2 | NA
CASSLEASSYNEQFF | TGTGCCAGCAGCTTAGAGGCGAGCTCCTACAATGAGCAGTTCTTC | TRBJ2-1 | TRBV11-3 | NA | many
CASSPGLAGETQYF | TGTGCCAGCAGCCCCGGACTAGCGGGAGAGACCCAGTACTTC | TRBJ2-5 | TRBV11-2 | TRBD2 | many
CASSGAGTTFMEQFF | TGTGCCAGCAGTGGAGCCGGGACTACGTTCATGGAGCAGTTCTTC | TRBJ2-1 | TRBV6-1 | TRBD2 | NA
CAWDTGLALTYEQYF | TGTGCCTGGGACACGGGACTAGCGCTAACCTACGAGCAGTACTTC | TRBJ2-7 | TRBV30 | TRBD2 | many
CASSHPDITNQPQHF | TGTGCCAGCAGCCACCCGGATATTACCAATCAGCCCCAGCATTTT | TRBJ1-5 | TRBV16 | NA | NA
CASGLVDYRVSGNTIYF | TGTGCTAGTGGTTTGGTAGACTACAGGGTCTCTGGAAACACCATATATTTT | TRBJ1-3 | TRBV12-5 | NA | many
CASSTAGVVPLETQYF | TGTGCCAGTAGTACGGCGGGGGTAGTTCCTCTGGAGACCCAGTACTTC | TRBJ2-5 | TRBV19 | TRBD2 | NA
CASAIGTIQETQYF | TGTGCCAGCGCCATCGGGACTATCCAAGAGACCCAGTACTTC | TRBJ2-5 | TRBV7-9 | TRBD2 | many
CASTGFRINYGYTF | TGTGCCAGCACTGGCTTCAGGATTAACTATGGCTACACCTTC | TRBJ1-2 | TRBV5-5 | NA | few
CASSLVIQETQYF | TGTGCTAGCAGCTTAGTGATACAAGAGACCCAGTACTTC | TRBJ2-5 | TRBV7-7 | NA | many
CSVEGGQVTNIQYF | TGCAGCGTTGAGGGAGGACAGGTGACCAACATTCAGTACTTC | TRBJ2-4 | TRBV29-1 | NA | many
CASSFTRSWAGSTDTQYF | TGCGCCAGCAGCTTCACTAGAAGCTGGGCGGGTAGCACAGATACGCAGTATTTT | TRBJ2-3 | TRBV5-1 | NA | many
CASGLLGYEQYF | TGTGCCAGCGGTTTGCTAGGCTACGAGCAGTACTTC | TRBJ2-7 | TRBV12-3/TRBV12-4 | NA | NA
CASRSGDQPQHF | TGTGCCAGCAGGTCGGGGGATCAGCCCCAGCATTTT | TRBJ1-5 | TRBV6-1 | NA | many
CASSLDNTAQYF | TGTGCCAGCAGTTTGGACAACACGGCCCAGTACTTC | TRBJ2-5 | TRBV12-3/TRBV12-4 | NA | many
CASTPTGTGGHEQYF | TGTGCCAGTACCCCTACCGGGACAGGGGGCCACGAGCAGTACTTC | TRBJ2-7 | TRBV19 | TRBD1 | few
CSARATNTGELFF | TGCAGTGCTAGAGCTACGAACACCGGGGAGCTGTTTTTT | TRBJ2-2 | TRBV20-1 | NA | few
CASSVAQAGGYEQYF | TGTGCCAGCAGCGTAGCTCAGGCAGGGGGCTACGAGCAGTACTTC | TRBJ2-7 | TRBV9 | TRBD1 | many
CATRESPYTEAFF | TGTGCCACCAGGGAAAGTCCTTACACTGAAGCTTTCTTT | TRBJ1-1 | TRBV24-1 | NA | many
CASSPAGEGQPQHF | TGTGCCAGCTCACCAGCAGGGGAGGGGCAGCCCCAGCATTTT | TRBJ1-5 | TRBV18 | NA | many
CASPQQRGRMNTEAFF | TGTGCCAGCCCACAACAACGGGGGCGGATGAACACTGAAGCTTTCTTT | TRBJ1-1 | TRBV6-1 | NA | NA